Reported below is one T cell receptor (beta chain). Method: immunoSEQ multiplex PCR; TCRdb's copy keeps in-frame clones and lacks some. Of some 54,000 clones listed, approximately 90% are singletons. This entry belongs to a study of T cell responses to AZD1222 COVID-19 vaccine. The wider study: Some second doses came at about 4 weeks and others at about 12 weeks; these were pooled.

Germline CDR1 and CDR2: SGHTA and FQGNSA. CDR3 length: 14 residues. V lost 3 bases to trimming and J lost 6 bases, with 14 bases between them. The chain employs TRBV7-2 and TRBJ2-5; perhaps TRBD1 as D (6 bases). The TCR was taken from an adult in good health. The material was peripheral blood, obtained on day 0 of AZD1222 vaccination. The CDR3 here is CASSFSPGTQTQYF. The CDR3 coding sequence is TGTGCCAGCAGCTTCTCTCCCGGGACACAGACCCAGTACTTC.